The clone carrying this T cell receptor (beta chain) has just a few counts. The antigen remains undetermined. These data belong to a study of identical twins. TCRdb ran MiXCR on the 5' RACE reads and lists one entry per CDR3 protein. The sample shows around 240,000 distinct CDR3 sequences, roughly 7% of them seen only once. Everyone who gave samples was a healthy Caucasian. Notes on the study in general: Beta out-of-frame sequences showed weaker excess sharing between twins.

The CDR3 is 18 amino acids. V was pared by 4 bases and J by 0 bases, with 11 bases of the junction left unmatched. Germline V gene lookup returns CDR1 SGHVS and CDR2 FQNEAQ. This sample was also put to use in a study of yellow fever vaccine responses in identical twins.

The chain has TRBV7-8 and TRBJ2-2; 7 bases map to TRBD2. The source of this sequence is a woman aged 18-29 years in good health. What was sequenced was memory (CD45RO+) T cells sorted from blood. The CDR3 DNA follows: TGTGCCAGCAGCTCCGGGAGGCTCTTAAATTCGAACACCGGGGAGCTGTTTTTT. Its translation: CASSSGRLLNSNTGELFF.